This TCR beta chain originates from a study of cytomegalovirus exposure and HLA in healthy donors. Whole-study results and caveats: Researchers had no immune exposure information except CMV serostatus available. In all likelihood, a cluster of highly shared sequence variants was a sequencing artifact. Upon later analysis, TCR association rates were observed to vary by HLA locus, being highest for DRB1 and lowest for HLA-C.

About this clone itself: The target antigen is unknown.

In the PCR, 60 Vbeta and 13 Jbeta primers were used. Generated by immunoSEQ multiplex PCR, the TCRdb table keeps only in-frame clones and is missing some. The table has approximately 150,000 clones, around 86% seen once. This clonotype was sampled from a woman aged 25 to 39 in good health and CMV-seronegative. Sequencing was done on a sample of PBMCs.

The CDR3 loop is CASSSYGIGSEQGTQETQYF. Here the CDR3 DNA reads TGTGCCAGTAGTTCATATGGCATAGGGTCCGAACAGGGTACCCAAGAGACCCAGTACTTC. The J gene is TRBJ2-5, the V gene TRBV19; D is possibly TRBD1 (6 bases). Per the germline V gene, CDR1 is LNHDA and CDR2 is SQIVND (reference sequence). Trimming left V 5 bases short and J 1 base short, with 29 bases between. The CDR3 runs 20 residues.